The clone carrying this TCR beta chain was recorded a few times. The antigen is undetermined. The source of the sample is a study of blood T cells in healthy people across ages. Overall study findings and caveats: Whereas aged donors had fewer naive CD4+ cells, long-lived donors had more of them and higher diversity. Bulk PBMC profiling left naive and antigen-experienced comparisons inconclusive. Measured against age, TCR beta diversity per million T cells decreased in a roughly linear manner.

For the second PCR, which ran for 7 to 11 cycles, a sample-barcoded 5' primer and a J-beta primer mix were used. Through a template-switch adaptor with 12 random nucleotides, each cDNA molecule received a tag. TCRdb reprocessed the 5' RACE reads with MiXCR, giving one entry per CDR3 protein. The profile shows 1,100,000 or so distinct CDR3 sequences, around 43% of them singletons. Germline V gene data show CDR1 as DFQATT and CDR2 as SNEGSKA (reference sequence). The CDR3 runs to 12 residues. V was cut by 1 base and J by 7 bases, with 10 bases left in between. The sequenced sample consisted of blood. The chain links TRBV20-1 to TRBJ1-2; D remains unclear. This sequence originates from a woman aged 60-75 years in good health. CDR3 DNA: TGCAGTGCTAGAGTTGCGGGAGGTGGCTACACCTTC. Its protein product is CSARVAGGGYTF.